A single sample is the source of the 27 T cell receptor beta chains below, sequenced in a study of control samples from healthy donors and cancer patients. The method was immunoSEQ multiplex PCR; TCRdb's version includes in-frame clones alone and lacks a portion of them. The table has 170,000 or so clones, approximately 92% seen once. Sequencing used blood. All receptors come from a man aged 18-30 years in good health.

The rearrangement uses TRBV6-5 and TRBJ2-7, with TRBD2 matching over 7 bases. Germline CDR1 MNHEY, CDR2 SVGAGI. Trimming at V came to 5 bases and at J to 4 bases, leaving 11 bases not matched to a gene. This CDR3 comprises 15 residues. This CDR3 is CASSPRGRGGYEQYF. CDR3 coding DNA: TGTGCCAGCAGTCCTCGGGGGAGGGGAGGATACGAGCAGTACTTC.

This sequence joins TRBV28 and TRBJ2-3; 11 bases are shared with TRBD1. The CDR3 runs 15 residues. V shed 0 bases and J 5 bases; nucleotides not matched to a gene: 1. Germline CDR1 reads MDHEN; CDR2 reads SYDVKM. DNA for the CDR3: TGTGCCAGCAGTTTATGGGGACAGGGGGGAGATACGCAGTATTTT. It codes for CASSLWGQGGDTQYF.

CDR3 nucleotide sequence: TGTGCCAGCAGTGAAGCGTGGATCAATGAGCAGTTCTTC. Translating gives CASSEAWINEQFF. This chain connects TRBV2 to TRBJ2-1; D is uncertain. Germline loops: CDR1 SNHLY, CDR2 FYNNEI. This CDR3 has 13 amino acids. Trimming took off 0 bases at V and 6 bases at J, with 6 bases between the two ends.

The chain recombines TRBV18 with TRBJ2-2; D gene uncertain. The CDR3 sequence is 15 residues long. Per the germline V gene, CDR1 is KGHSH and CDR2 is LQKENI. Trimming took 1 base from V and 7 from J, leaving 13 bases between them. The CDR3 coding sequence is TGTGCCAGCTCACCACTTTCCGAGGTCGGCGGGGAGCTGTTTTTT. This gives the protein CASSPLSEVGGELFF. Variable domain in full (rest from reference TRBV18 and TRBJ2-2): NAGVMQNPRHLVRRRGQEARLRCSPMKGHSHVYWYRQLPEEGLKFMVYLQKENIIDESGMPKERFSAEFPKEGPSILRIQQVVRGDSAAYFCASSPLSEVGGELFFGEGSRLTVL.

A single count supports this clone. The chain joins TRBV5-1 to TRBJ2-5; TRBD1 is a possible D gene (6 bases). Germline-derived CDR1 and CDR2 are SGHRS and YFSETQ. Trimming took off 6 bases at V and 0 bases at J, with 15 bases between the two ends. This CDR3 contains 15 residues. The CDR3 DNA sequence: TGCGCCAGCACACAGGGAGTGACGTACCAAGAGACCCAGTACTTC. The encoded protein is CASTQGVTYQETQYF.

The gene calls are TRBV29-1 and TRBJ2-1, with a tentative D call TRBD1 (5 bases). Trimming cost V 5 bases and J 10 bases, with 18 bases left between them. In germline, CDR1 is SQVTM, CDR2 ANQGSEA. The CDR3 is 13 residues long. CDR3 amino acids: CSVRAGAKLEQFF. CDR3 sequence (DNA): TGCAGCGTTCGTGCTGGGGCGAAGTTAGAGCAGTTCTTC.

The rearrangement uses TRBV5-4 and TRBJ2-3; unclear D gene. This CDR3 contains 15 residues. CDR1 SGHNT and CDR2 YYREEE come from the germline V gene (reference sequence). With 5 bases removed from V and 2 bases from J, the gap between germline ends came to 15 bases. The chain's CDR3 is CASRKSLSVTDTQYF. The CDR3 DNA reads as TGTGCCAGCAGGAAATCACTTTCGGTCACAGATACGCAGTATTTT. Variable domain in full (rest from reference TRBV5-4 and TRBJ2-3): ETGVTQSPTHLIKTRGQQVTLRCSSQSGHNTVSWYQQALGQGPQFIFQYYREEENGRGNFPPRFSGLQFPNYSSELNVNALELDDSALYLCASRKSLSVTDTQYFGPGTRLTVL.

The V and J genes are TRBV28 and TRBJ2-7; 10 bases fit TRBD2. The CDR3 is made up of 17 amino acids. Trimming cost V 5 bases and J 0 bases; bases outside gene matches: 10. Germline lookup yields CDR1 MDHEN and CDR2 SYDVKM. CDR3 bases: TGTGCCAGCAGTCCCATCACGCTAGCGGGGGCCTCCTACGAGCAGTACTTC. The encoded protein is CASSPITLAGASYEQYF.

This rearrangement joins TRBV6-6 to TRBJ2-1, with D perhaps given as TRBD1 or TRBD2 (6 bases each). CDR1 and CDR2 from the germline V gene are MNHNY and SVGAGI (reference sequence). The CDR3 consists of 15 residues. Trimming removed 6 bases at V and 5 bases at J, with 17 bases between. The CDR3 is CASSSQRGANNEQFF. The CDR3 DNA is TGTGCCAGCAGCAGCCAAAGGGGGGCCAACAATGAGCAGTTCTTC.

This chain joins TRBV20-1 and TRBJ2-7; D unresolved. Trimming removed 2 bases from V and 3 bases from J, with 2 bases in between. CDR3 length: 10 amino acids. From germline, CDR1 is DFQATT and CDR2 SNEGSKA (reference sequence). The DNA for the CDR3 is TGCAGTGCTAGACACTACGAGCAGTACTTC. It codes for CSARHYEQYF.

This clone was seen a few times. The rearrangement links TRBV24-1 to TRBJ1-5; possibly TRBD1 for D (6 bases). Germline CDR1 KGHDR, CDR2 SFDVKD. V was trimmed by 2 bases and J by 4 bases, leaving 11 bases between them. The CDR3 has 15 residues. CDR3 sequence (DNA): TGTGCCACCAGTGATTCACAGGGATTGAATCAGCCCCAGCATTTT. It specifies CATSDSQGLNQPQHF.

This chain joins TRBV5-1 and TRBJ2-7, with 10 bases aligning to TRBD1. The CDR3 has 14 residues. The germline V gene has CDR1 SGHRS and CDR2 YFSETQ. V dropped 5 bases and J dropped 5; count of bases not matched to a gene: 7. The CDR3 protein is CASSMGQGWNEQYF. The CDR3 DNA follows: TGCGCCAGCAGTATGGGACAGGGGTGGAACGAGCAGTACTTC.

This sequence joins TRBV12-5 and TRBJ2-7; 8 nucleotides line up with TRBD1. CDR1 is LGHNT, CDR2 FRNRAP, per germline. This CDR3 is built from 14 residues. The V and J ends lost 6 bases and 0 bases, in that order; junction bases with no gene match: 4. In DNA form, the CDR3 reads TGTGCTAGTGGCGGGACAGGCCTCTCCTACGAGCAGTACTTC. Amino acid sequence: CASGGTGLSYEQYF.

Concerning this clone: A read error may account for a junction end that differs from germline. V gene TRBV5-1 combines with J gene TRBJ2-2; 10 bases are a match to TRBD1. The CDR3 contains 16 residues. Germline V CDR1 and CDR2: SGHRS, YFSETQ. The CDR3 DNA follows: TGCGCCAGCAGCTTGCCCCGGGACAGGGGTTCCCGGGGAGCTGTTTTT. This codes for CASSLPRDRGSRGAVF.

This rearrangement joins TRBV4-1 to TRBJ2-2; D call uncertain. The CDR3 extends over 13 amino acids. Per the germline V gene, CDR1 is MGHRA and CDR2 is YSYEKL. V was cut by 3 bases and J by 5 bases, with 7 bases left in between. CDR3 sequence (DNA): TGCGCCAGCAGCCATATAGCAACCGGGGAGCTGTTTTTT. Its translation is CASSHIATGELFF.

The chain recombines TRBV19 with TRBJ1-4, with D tentatively TRBD1 (6 bases). The germline CDR1 and CDR2 sequences are LNHDA and SQIVND (reference sequence). CDR3 length: 14 amino acids. V gave up 3 bases and J gave up 5 bases, with 10 bases separating them. The CDR3 loop reads CASSIITGNEKLFF. The CDR3 DNA reads TGTGCCAGTAGTATTATCACAGGGAATGAAAAACTGTTTTTT.

The chain joins TRBV2 to TRBJ2-1; no clear D gene. This CDR3 is 14 amino acids long. Trimming removed 2 bases from V and 6 bases from J, with 11 bases in between. Germline CDR1 SNHLY, CDR2 FYNNEI. CDR3 nucleotides: TGTGCCAGCAGTGAATTTCCGGATGGCAATGAGCAGTTCTTC. Translation gives CASSEFPDGNEQFF. Filled out from reference TRBV2 and TRBJ2-1, the complete variable domain reads EPEVTQTPSHQVTQMGQEVILRCVPISNHLYFYWYRQILGQKVEFLVSFYNNEISEKSEIFDDQFSVERPDGSNFTLKIRSTKLEDSAMYFCASSEFPDGNEQFFGPGTRLTVL.

The chain recombines TRBV6-1 with TRBJ1-5, with D unclear. This CDR3 spans 14 amino acids. Germline assignment: CDR1 MNHNS and CDR2 SASEGT. Trimming removed 0 bases from V and 5 bases from J, with 8 bases in between. CDR3 bases: TGTGCCAGCAGTGAAGCTTTAAGGGATCAGCCCCAGCATTTT. Translating it yields CASSEALRDQPQHF.

This clone appeared a few times. J is TRBJ1-5 and V is TRBV24-1, with D possibly being TRBD1 (5 bases). Germline lookup yields CDR1 KGHDR and CDR2 SFDVKD. This CDR3 has 15 residues. Trimming cost V 4 bases and J 8 bases, with 17 bases left between them. DNA of the CDR3: TGTGCCACCAGTGACGGGGACCCGCGAGATAAGCCCCAGCATTTT. Protein: CATSDGDPRDKPQHF.

The chain links TRBV5-8 to TRBJ1-5, with unresolved D. V was trimmed by 4 bases and J by 4 bases, leaving 6 bases between them. Per the germline V gene, CDR1 is SGHTS and CDR2 is YDEGEE. The CDR3 covers 12 residues. CDR3: CASSHVNQPQHF. The CDR3 DNA reads TGTGCCAGCAGCCACGTAAATCAGCCCCAGCATTTT.

The chain couples TRBV6-5 to TRBJ1-1; 9 positions agree with TRBD1. Germline loops: CDR1 MNHEY, CDR2 SVGAGI. The trim removed 2 bases at V and 11 bases at J, leaving 12 bases unmatched. The CDR3 is 15 amino acids. CDR3 in amino acids: CASSYRGQGGPLAFF. CDR3 in DNA: TGTGCCAGCAGTTACAGGGGACAGGGAGGTCCCTTGGCTTTCTTT.

This clone was detected once. V is TRBV5-6 and J is TRBJ1-2; D unresolved. V lost 0 bases and J lost 4, with 19 bases in between. The CDR3 contains 17 residues. Germline loops: CDR1 SGHDT, CDR2 YYEEEE. Written as DNA, the CDR3 is TGTGCCAGCAGCTTGGCTTCTTTGGACGTAGGACCCTATGGCTACACCTTC. This codes for CASSLASLDVGPYGYTF.

This chain joins TRBV5-1 and TRBJ2-2; TRBD1 matches 9 bases. Per germline, CDR1 SGHRS and CDR2 YFSETQ. The CDR3 length is 16 residues. V shed 7 bases, J shed 6 bases, and the junction held 13 bases outside the gene matches. The CDR3 reads CASSLGQGLMAGELFF. The CDR3 bases are TGCGCCAGCTCCCTGGGACAGGGCCTGATGGCCGGGGAGCTGTTTTTT.

The chain couples TRBV18 to TRBJ2-2; D gene ambiguous. V lost 3 bases and J lost 2, with 4 bases in between. The CDR3 extends over 13 amino acids. CDR1 and CDR2 from the germline V gene are KGHSH and LQKENI. CDR3 nucleotides: TGTGCCAGCTCACCCCTAAACACCGGGGAGCTGTTTTTT. It specifies CASSPLNTGELFF.

This clone was seen just once. The chain has TRBV10-3 and TRBJ2-1; D may correspond to TRBD1 or TRBD2 (6 bases each). Per germline, CDR1 ENHRY and CDR2 SYGVKD. The CDR3 is 16 amino acids. Trimming shortened V by 0 bases and J by 4 bases, and 13 bases separated the two germline ends. In DNA, the CDR3 is TGTGCCATCAGTGAGTCTCGGGGGCTGGGGTACAATGAGCAGTTCTTC. Translated, it gives CAISESRGLGYNEQFF.

This chain connects TRBV24-1 to TRBJ1-2; D is undetermined. Trimming removed 3 bases from V and 6 bases from J, with 10 bases in between. Germline V gives CDR1 KGHDR, CDR2 SFDVKD. The CDR3 consists of 13 residues. The CDR3 DNA is TGTGCCACCAGTGATATGACCGGCGATGGCTACACCTTC. This codes for CATSDMTGDGYTF.

This sequence joins TRBV6-5 and TRBJ1-5; no clear D gene. The V and J ends lost 7 bases and 4 bases respectively, with 14 bases between them. CDR3 length: 14 amino acids. CDR1 MNHEY and CDR2 SVGAGI come from the germline V gene. CDR3 sequence reads: CASTRAGENQPQHF. Written as DNA, the CDR3 is TGTGCCAGCACGCGGGCAGGCGAAAATCAGCCCCAGCATTTT.